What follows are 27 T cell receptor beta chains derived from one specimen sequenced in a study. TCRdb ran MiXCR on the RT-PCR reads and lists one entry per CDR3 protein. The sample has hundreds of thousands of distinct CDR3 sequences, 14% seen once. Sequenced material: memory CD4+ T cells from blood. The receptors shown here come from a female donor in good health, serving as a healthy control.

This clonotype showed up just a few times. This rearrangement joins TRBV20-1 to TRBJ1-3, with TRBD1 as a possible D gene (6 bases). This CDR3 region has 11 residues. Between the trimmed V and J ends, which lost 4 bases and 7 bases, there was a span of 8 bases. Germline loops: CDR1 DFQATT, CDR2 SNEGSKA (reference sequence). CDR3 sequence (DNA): TGCAGTGCTAAGGGGGGGAACACCATATATTTT. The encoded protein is CSAKGGNTIYF.

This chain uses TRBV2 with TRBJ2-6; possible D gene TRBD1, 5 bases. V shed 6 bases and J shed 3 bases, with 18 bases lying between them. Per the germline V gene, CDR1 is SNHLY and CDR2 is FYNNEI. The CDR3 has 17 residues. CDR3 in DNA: TGTGCCAGCAGAGCCCATCTTGGGGCGAGTGGGGCCAACGTCCTGACTTTC. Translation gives CASRAHLGASGANVLTF.

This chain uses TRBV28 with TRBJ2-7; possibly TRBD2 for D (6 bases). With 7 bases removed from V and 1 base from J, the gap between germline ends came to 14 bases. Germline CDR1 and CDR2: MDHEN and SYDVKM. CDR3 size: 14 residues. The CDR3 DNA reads TGTGCCAGCACCAACCCTGCGGGGTCCTACGAGCAGTACTTC. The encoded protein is CASTNPAGSYEQYF.

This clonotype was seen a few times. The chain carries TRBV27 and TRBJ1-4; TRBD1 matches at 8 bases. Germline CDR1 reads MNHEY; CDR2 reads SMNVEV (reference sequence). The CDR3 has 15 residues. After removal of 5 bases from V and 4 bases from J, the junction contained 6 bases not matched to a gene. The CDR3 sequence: CASSPRTGLNEKLFF. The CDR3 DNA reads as TGTGCCAGCAGTCCCAGGACAGGGCTTAATGAAAAACTGTTTTTT.

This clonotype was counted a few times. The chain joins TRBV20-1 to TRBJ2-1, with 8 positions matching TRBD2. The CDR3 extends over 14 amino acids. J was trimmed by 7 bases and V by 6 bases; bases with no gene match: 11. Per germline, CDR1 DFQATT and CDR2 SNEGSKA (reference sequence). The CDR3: CSAPRGGQRNEQFF. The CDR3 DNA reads TGCAGTGCCCCACGGGGGGGCCAACGGAATGAGCAGTTCTTC.

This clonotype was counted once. Written as DNA, the CDR3 is TGTGCCAGCAGTCCAACACAGGGGGGGAACTATGGCTACACCTTC. The encoded protein is CASSPTQGGNYGYTF. The chain is built from TRBV6-1 and TRBJ1-2, with 8 bases aligning to TRBD1. The CDR3 is made up of 15 amino acids. Trimming took 5 bases from V and 2 from J; bases not matched to a gene: 7. Germline V gives CDR1 MNHNS, CDR2 SASEGT.

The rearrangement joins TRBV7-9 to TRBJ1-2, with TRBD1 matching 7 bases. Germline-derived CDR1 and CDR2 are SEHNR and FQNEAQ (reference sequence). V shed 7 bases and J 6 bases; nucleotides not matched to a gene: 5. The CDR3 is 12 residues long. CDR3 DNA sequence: TGTGCCAGCATGAGGCAGGGGGATGGCTACACCTTC. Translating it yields CASMRQGDGYTF.

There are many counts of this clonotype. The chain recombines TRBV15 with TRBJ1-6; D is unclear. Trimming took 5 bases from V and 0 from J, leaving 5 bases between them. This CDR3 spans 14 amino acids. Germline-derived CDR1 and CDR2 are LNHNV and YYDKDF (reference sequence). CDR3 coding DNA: TGTGCCACCAGCGGAAGCTCCTATAATTCACCCCTCCACTTT. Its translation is CATSGSSYNSPLHF. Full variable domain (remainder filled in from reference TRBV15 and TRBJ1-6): DAMVIQNPRYQVTQFGKPVTLSCSQTLNHNVMYWYQQKSSQAPKLLFHYYDKDFNNEADTPDNFQSRRPNTSFCFLDIRSPGLGDTAMYLCATSGSSYNSPLHFGNGTRLTVT.

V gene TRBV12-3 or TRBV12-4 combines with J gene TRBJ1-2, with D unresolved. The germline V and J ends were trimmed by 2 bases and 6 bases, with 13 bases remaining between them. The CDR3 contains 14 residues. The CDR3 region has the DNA TGTGCCAGCAGTTTATCGTCAGGACCCCATGGCTACACCTTC. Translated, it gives CASSLSSGPHGYTF.

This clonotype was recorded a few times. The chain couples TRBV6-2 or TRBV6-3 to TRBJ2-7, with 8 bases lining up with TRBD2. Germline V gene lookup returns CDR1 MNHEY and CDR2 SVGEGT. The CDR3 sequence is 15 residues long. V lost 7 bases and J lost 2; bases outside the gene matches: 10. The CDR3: CASTSGGTSPYEQYF. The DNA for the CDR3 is TGTGCCAGCACCTCGGGAGGGACTAGTCCCTACGAGCAGTACTTC.

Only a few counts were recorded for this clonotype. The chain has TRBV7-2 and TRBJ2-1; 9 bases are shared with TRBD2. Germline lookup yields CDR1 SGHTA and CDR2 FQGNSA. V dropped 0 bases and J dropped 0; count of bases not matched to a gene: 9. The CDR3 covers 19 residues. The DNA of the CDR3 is TGTGCCAGCAGCTTAGCAGCTAGCGGGGCCGGGAGCTCCTACAATGAGCAGTTCTTC. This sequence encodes CASSLAASGAGSSYNEQFF.

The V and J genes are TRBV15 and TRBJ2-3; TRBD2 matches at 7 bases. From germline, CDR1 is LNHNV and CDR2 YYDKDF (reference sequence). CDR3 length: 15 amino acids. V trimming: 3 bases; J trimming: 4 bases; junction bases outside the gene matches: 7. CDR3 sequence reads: CATSRATSPPDTQYF. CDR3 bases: TGTGCCACCAGCAGGGCGACTAGCCCACCAGATACGCAGTATTTT.

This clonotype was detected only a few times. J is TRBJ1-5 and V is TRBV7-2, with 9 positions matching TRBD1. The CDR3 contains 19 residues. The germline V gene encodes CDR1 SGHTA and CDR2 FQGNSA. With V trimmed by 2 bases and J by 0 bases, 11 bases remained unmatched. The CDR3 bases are TGTGCCAGCAGCTTATTTTTCACAGGGGGCCCTTATAGCAATCAGCCCCAGCATTTT. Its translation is CASSLFFTGGPYSNQPQHF.

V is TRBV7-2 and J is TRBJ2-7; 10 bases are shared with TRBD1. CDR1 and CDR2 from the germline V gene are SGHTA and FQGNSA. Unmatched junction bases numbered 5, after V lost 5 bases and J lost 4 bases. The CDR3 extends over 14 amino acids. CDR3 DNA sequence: TGTGCCAGCAGCACGCGGACAGGGGGGTACGAGCAGTACTTC. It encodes CASSTRTGGYEQYF.

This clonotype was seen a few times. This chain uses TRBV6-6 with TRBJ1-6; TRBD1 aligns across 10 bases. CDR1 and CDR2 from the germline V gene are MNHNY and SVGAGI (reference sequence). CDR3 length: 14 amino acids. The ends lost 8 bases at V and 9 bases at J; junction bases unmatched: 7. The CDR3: CASETGTGASPLHF. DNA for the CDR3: TGTGCCAGCGAAACCGGGACAGGGGCTTCACCCCTCCACTTT.

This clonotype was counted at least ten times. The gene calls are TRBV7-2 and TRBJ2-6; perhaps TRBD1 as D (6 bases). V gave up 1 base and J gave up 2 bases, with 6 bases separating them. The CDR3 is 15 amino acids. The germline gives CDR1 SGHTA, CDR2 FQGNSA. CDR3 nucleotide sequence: TGTGCCAGCAGCTTAGACAGGGCTGGGGCCAACGTCCTGACTTTC. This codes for CASSLDRAGANVLTF.

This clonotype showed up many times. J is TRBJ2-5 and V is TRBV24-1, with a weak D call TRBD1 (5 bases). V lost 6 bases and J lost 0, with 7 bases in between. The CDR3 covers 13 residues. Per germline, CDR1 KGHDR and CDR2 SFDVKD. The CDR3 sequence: CATSNRNQETQYF. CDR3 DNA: TGTGCCACCAGTAACAGGAACCAAGAGACCCAGTACTTC.

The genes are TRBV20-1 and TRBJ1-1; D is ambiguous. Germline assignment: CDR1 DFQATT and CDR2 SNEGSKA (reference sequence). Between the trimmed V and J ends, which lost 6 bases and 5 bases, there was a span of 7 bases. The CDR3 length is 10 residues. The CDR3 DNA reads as TGCAGTGCCCAGGATACTGAAGCTTTCTTT. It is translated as CSAQDTEAFF.

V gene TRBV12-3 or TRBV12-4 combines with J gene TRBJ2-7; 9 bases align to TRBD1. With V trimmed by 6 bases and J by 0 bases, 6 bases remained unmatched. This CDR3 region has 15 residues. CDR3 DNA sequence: TGTGCCAGCAGCGACAGGGGGTTCGGCTCCTACGAGCAGTACTTC. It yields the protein CASSDRGFGSYEQYF.

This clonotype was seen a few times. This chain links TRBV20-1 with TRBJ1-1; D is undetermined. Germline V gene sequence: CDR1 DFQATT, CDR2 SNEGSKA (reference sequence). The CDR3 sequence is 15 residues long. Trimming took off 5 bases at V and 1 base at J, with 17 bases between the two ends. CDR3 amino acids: CSAPPTTSRNTEAFF. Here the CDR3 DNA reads TGCAGTGCTCCTCCCACGACAAGCCGGAACACTGAAGCTTTCTTT.

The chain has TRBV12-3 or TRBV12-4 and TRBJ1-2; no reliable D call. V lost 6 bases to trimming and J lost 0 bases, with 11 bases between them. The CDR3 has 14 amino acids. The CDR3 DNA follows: TGTGCCAGCAGCGGGAGGTGGGCTAACTATGGCTACACCTTC. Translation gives CASSGRWANYGYTF.

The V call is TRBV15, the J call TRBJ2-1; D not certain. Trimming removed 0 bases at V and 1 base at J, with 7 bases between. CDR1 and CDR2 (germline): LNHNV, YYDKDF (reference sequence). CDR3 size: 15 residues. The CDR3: CATSRDPGSYNEQFF. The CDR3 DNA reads TGTGCCACCAGCAGAGATCCAGGTTCCTACAATGAGCAGTTCTTC.

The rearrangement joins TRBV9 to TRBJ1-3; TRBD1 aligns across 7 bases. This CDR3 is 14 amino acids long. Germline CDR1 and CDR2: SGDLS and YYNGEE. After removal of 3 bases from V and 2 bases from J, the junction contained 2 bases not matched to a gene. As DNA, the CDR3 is TGTGCCAGCAGCGACCAGGGGGCTGGAAACACCATATATTTT. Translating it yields CASSDQGAGNTIYF.

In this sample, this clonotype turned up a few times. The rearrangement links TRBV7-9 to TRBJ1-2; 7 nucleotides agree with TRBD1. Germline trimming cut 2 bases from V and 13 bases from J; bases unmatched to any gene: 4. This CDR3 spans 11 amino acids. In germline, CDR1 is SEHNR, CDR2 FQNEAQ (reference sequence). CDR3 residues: CASSLRQGLTF. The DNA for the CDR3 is TGTGCCAGCAGCTTAAGACAGGGACTCACCTTC.

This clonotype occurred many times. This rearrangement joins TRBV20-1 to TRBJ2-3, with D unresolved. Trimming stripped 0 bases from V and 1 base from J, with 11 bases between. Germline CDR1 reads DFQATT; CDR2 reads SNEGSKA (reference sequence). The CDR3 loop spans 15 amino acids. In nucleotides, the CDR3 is TGCAGTGCTAGAGATAATATTCGCGGCACAGATACGCAGTATTTT. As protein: CSARDNIRGTDTQYF.

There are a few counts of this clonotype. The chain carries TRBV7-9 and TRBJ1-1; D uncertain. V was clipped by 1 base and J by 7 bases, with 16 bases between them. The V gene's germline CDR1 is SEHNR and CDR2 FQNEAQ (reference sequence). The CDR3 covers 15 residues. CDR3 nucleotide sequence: TGTGCCAGCAGCTTAGGTTCGGTTTTTTCTTATGAAGCTTTCTTT. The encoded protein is CASSLGSVFSYEAFF.

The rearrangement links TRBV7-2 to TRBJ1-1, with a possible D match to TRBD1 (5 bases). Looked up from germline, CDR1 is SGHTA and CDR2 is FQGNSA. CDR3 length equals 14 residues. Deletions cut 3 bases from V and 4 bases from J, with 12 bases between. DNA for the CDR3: TGTGCCAGCAGCTTCCTCAGGGCAGGCACTGAAGCTTTCTTT. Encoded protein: CASSFLRAGTEAFF.